This T cell receptor (gamma chain) was captured in a study of human gamma delta and Vdelta1 T cells listed by TCRdb under 2018. As for the study more broadly: Delta One T cells, Vd1+ gamma-delta T cells, were investigated in the study as cytotoxic effectors against acute myeloid leukemia. Summary of the overall study and its limitations: According to the report, Delta One T cells were polyclonal and showed broad cytotoxic targeting of acute myeloid leukemia.

Sequences EGSNGY (CDR1) and YDSYNSKV (CDR2) are obtained from the germline V gene. Inclusive of the bounding cysteine and phenylalanine, the CDR3 is 15 residues long. Of all the DNA, just the CDR3 is kept, 45 bases in frame from base 1. V is cut back by 0 bases and J by 6 bases, with 11 bases in the junction unmatched. For this clone: The target of this receptor is not known. One base away there is no much larger clone; base qualities are not given.

Library creation used PCR. Sequencing took place on an Illumina MiSeq. TCRdb reprocessed the public reads with the caller CATT; rows with the same DNA were merged afterwards. The sample table records 7,500 to 10,000 gamma-chain clones; 45% of these occur just once. Of the sample, about 2.5% is held by the ten largest clones. The receptor comes from a human donor in good health. This chain joins TRGV2 to TRGJ1 or TRGJ2. What was sequenced was Vdelta1 gamma-delta T cells from blood grown in culture (DOT cells). The cell subset or site label of this sample denotes: Delta One T cells, in vitro expanded/differentiated Vd1+ gamma-delta T cells. In nucleotide form, the sequence is TGTGCCACCTGGGACGGGCCGTGGTTCGGTTATAAGAAACTCTTT. Its translation reads: CATWDGPWFGYKKLF.